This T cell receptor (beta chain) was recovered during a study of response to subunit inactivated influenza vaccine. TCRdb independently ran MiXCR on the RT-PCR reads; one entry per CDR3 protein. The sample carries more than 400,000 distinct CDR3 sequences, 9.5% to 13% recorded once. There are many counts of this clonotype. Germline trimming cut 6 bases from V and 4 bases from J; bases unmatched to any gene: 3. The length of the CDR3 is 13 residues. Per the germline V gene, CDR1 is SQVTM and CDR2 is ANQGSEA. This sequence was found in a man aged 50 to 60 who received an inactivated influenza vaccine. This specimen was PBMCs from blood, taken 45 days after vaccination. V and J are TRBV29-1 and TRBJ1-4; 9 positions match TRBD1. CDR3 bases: TGCAGCGTGACGGACAGGGGTAATGAAAAACTGTTTTTT. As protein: CSVTDRGNEKLFF.